This T cell receptor (beta chain) was captured by sequencing in a study of vaccination and CD4 T cells after COVID-19. Sequencing of the DNA from cultured CD4+ T cells was carried out with the Oncomine TCR Beta short-read assay. DNA came from CD4+ T cells after culture. TCRdb reanalysed the PCR reads using MiXCR and keeps one entry per CDR3 protein. The sample yields around 13,000 distinct CDR3 sequences, 60% to 80% seen once. V was clipped by 5 bases and J by 4 bases, with 15 bases between them. The germline gives CDR1 KGHDR, CDR2 SFDVKD. The CDR3 loop spans 15 amino acids. Points from the study as a whole: Convalescent patients gained a median approximately 88% of their reactive clones only post-vaccination.

As to treatment: approximately nine-day PBMC culture with coronavirus spike peptide pools or control peptides (ViraFEST assay). Concerning this clonotype itself: Its antigen is undetermined.

The chain joins TRBV24-1 to TRBJ2-3, with a possible D match to TRBD2 (7 bases). Sequenced input: CD4+ T cells from blood, cultured in vitro. This clonotype was sampled from a human donor who had recovered from COVID-19. The CDR3, as DNA: TGTGCCACCAGTGGGGGGGGCAGGAGGGCAGATACGCAGTATTTT. Its protein product is CATSGGGRRADTQYF.